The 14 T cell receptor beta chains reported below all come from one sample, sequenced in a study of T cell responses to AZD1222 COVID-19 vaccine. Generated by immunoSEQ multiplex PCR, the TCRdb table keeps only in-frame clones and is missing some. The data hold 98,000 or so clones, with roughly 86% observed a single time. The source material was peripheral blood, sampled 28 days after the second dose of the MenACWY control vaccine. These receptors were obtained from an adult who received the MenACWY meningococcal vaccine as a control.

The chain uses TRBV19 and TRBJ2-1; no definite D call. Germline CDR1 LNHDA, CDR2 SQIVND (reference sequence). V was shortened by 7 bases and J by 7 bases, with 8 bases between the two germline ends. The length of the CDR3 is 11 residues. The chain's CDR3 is CASTNGNEQFF. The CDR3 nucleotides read TGTGCCAGTACTAACGGGAATGAGCAGTTCTTC.

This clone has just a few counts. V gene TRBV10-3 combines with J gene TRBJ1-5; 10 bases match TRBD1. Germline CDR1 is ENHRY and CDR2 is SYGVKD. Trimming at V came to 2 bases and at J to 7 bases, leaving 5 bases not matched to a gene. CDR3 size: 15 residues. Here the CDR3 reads CAISERQGAVQPQHF. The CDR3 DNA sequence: TGTGCCATCAGTGAGCGACAGGGGGCAGTACAGCCCCAGCATTTT.

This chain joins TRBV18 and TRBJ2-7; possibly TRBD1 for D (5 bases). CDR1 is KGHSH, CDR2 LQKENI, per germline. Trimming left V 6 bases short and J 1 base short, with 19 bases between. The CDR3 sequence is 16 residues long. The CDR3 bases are TGTGCCAGCTCCCCCTCCCAGGGTACCGTGTCCTACGAGCAGTACTTC. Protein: CASSPSQGTVSYEQYF.

As DNA, the CDR3 is TGTGCCTGGAGACCGGGACGGCCTATAGGCTACACCTTC. Translation: CAWRPGRPIGYTF. V is TRBV30 and J is TRBJ1-2; tentative D call: TRBD1 (5 bases). Trimming took 3 bases from V and 8 from J, leaving 16 bases between them. Germline V gene sequence: CDR1 GTSNPN, CDR2 SVGIG (reference sequence). The CDR3 has 13 amino acids. Complete variable domain (other parts from reference TRBV30 and TRBJ1-2): SQTIHQWPATLVQPVGSPLSLECTVEGTSNPNLYWYRQAAGRGLQLLFYSVGIGQISSEVPQNLSASRPQDRQFILSSKKLLLSDSGFYLCAWRPGRPIGYTFGSGTRLTVV.

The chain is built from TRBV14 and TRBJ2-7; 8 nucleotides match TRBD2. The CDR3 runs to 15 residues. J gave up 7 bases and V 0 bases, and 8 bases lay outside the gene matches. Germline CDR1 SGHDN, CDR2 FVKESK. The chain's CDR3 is CASSQERHRGGEQYF. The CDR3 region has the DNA TGTGCCAGCAGCCAAGAAAGGCACCGGGGGGGAGAGCAGTACTTC.

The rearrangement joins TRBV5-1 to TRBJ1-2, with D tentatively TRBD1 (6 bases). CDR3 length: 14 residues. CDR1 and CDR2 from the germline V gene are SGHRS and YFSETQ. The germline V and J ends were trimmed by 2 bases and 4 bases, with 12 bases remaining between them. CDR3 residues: CASSLSGDGYGYTF. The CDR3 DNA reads TGCGCCAGCAGCTTATCAGGGGACGGCTATGGCTACACCTTC.

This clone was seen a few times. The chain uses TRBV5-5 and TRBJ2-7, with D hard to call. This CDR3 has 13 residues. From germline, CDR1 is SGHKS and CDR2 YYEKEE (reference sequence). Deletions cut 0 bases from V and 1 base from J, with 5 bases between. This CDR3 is CASSLGQSYEQYF. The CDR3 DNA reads TGTGCCAGCAGCTTGGGTCAGTCCTACGAGCAGTACTTC.

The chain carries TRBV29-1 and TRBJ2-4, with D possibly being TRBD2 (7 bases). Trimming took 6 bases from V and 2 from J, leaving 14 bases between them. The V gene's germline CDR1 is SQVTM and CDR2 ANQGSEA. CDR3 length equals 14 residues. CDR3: CSVGGDGTKNIQYF. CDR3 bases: TGCAGCGTAGGGGGGGACGGAACCAAAAACATTCAGTACTTC. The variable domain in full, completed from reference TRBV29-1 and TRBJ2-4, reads SAVISQKPSRDICQRGTSLTIQCQVDSQVTMMFWYRQQPGQSLTLIATANQGSEATYESGFVIDKFPISRPNLTFSTLTVSNMSPEDSSIYLCSVGGDGTKNIQYFGAGTRLSVL.

CDR3 region: CASSQVRSALGYGYTF. The CDR3 DNA follows: TGCGCCAGCAGCCAAGTTAGGAGTGCTCTTGGCTATGGCTACACCTTC. This chain joins TRBV4-1 and TRBJ1-2; D is ambiguous. Trimming stripped 1 base from V and 4 bases from J, with 16 bases between. The CDR3 is 16 amino acids. The V gene's germline CDR1 is MGHRA and CDR2 YSYEKL.

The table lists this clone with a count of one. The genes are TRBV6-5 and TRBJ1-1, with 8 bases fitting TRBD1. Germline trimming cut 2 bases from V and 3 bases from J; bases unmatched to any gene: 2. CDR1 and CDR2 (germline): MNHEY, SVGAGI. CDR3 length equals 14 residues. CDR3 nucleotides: TGTGCCAGCAGTTACATGGACAGGGACACTGAAGCTTTCTTT. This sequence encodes CASSYMDRDTEAFF.

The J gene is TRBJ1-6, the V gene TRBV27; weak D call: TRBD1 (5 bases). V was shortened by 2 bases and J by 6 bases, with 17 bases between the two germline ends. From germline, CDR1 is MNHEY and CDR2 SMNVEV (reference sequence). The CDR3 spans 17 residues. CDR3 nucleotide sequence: TGTGCCAGCAGTTTAGGGGACCGCGGATCCCTTAATTCACCCCTCCACTTT. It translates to CASSLGDRGSLNSPLHF.

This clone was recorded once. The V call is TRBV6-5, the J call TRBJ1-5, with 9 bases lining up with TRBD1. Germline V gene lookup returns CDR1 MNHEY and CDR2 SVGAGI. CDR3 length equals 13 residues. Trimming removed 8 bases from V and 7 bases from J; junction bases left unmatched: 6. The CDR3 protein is CASLTGGRQPQHF. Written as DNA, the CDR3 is TGTGCCAGCCTGACAGGGGGACGACAGCCCCAGCATTTT.

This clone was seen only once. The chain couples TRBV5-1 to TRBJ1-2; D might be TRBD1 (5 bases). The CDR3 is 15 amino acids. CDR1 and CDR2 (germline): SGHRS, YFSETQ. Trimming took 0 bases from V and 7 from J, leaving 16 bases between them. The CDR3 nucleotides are TGCGCCAGCAGCTTGGGTCAGGGTCGGCTGAGTGGCTACACCTTC. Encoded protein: CASSLGQGRLSGYTF.

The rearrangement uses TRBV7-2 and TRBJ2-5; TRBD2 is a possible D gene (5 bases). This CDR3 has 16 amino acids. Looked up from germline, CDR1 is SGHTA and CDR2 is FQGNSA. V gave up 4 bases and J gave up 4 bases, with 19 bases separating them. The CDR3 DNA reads TGTGCCAGCAGCTCATTGGGCGCGGGTCTCCGAGAGACCCAGTACTTC. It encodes CASSSLGAGLRETQYF.